The 9 T cell receptor beta chains below were found in one sample sequenced in a study of shared clonotypes between healthy human individuals. Clones were read by immunoSEQ multiplex PCR, and TCRdb kept only the in-frame ones, dropping some. The data hold some 2.3 million clones, with approximately 95% observed a single time. The material sequenced was naive CD4+ T cells from PBMCs. Subset defined: CD45RA+ positively selected. Every receptor here comes from a man younger than 35 in good health. Some clones in this sample may be carry-over from other donors' samples.

The CDR3: CASSSSPVLSGANVLTF. CDR3 nucleotide sequence: TGTGCCAGCAGCTCGTCCCCGGTTCTCTCTGGGGCCAACGTCCTGACTTTC. V gene TRBV5-6 combines with J gene TRBJ2-6; no clear D gene. Germline assignment: CDR1 SGHDT and CDR2 YYEEEE. The V end was cut by 3 bases, the J end by 0 bases, with 13 bases between. The CDR3 sequence is 17 residues long. The variable domain in full, completed from reference TRBV5-6 and TRBJ2-6, reads DAGVTQSPTHLIKTRGQQVTLRCSPKSGHDTVSWYQQALGQGPQFIFQYYEEEERQRGNFPDRFSGHQFPNYSSELNVNALLLGDSALYLCASSSSPVLSGANVLTFGAGSRLTVL.

Concerning this clone: This specimen includes other DNA sequences encoding the same CDR3. V and J are TRBV28 and TRBJ2-7; maybe TRBD2 (5 bases). V lost 8 bases and J lost 4, with 9 bases in between. CDR3 size: 11 residues. Germline CDR1 and CDR2: MDHEN and SYDVKM. DNA for the CDR3: TGTGCCAGCTCGGGCGGGTACGAGCAGTACTTC. This translates into CASSGGYEQYF.

This rearrangement joins TRBV11-3 to TRBJ2-1; D ambiguous. Trimming took 6 bases from V and 8 from J, leaving 11 bases between them. CDR3 length equals 12 residues. CDR1 SGHNT and CDR2 YENEEA come from the germline V gene. The CDR3 loop reads CASRGPSDEQFF. The CDR3 DNA reads as TGTGCCAGCAGGGGCCCCAGCGATGAGCAGTTCTTC.

V is TRBV5-1 and J is TRBJ1-3; unclear D gene. The CDR3 sequence is 15 residues long. The germline V gene has CDR1 SGHRS and CDR2 YFSETQ. Trimming stripped 4 bases from V and 7 bases from J, with 18 bases between. CDR3 in DNA: TGCGCCAGCAGCCCCCCGGTTTCAAGCGGCAACACCATATATTTT. It encodes CASSPPVSSGNTIYF. The full variable domain, in which reference TRBV5-1 and TRBJ1-3 provide the parts outside the CDR3, is KAGVTQTPRYLIKTRGQQVTLSCSPISGHRSVSWYQQTPGQGLQFLFEYFSETQRNKGNFPGRFSGRQFSNSRSEMNVSTLELGDSALYLCASSPPVSSGNTIYFGEGSWLTVV.

The rearrangement joins TRBV27 to TRBJ1-2, with D possibly TRBD1 on 5 matching bases. The CDR3 runs to 15 residues. Trimming removed 0 bases from V and 3 bases from J, with 11 bases in between. Germline CDR1 reads MNHEY; CDR2 reads SMNVEV (reference sequence). CDR3 protein: CASSLSQVGHYGYTF. In DNA form, the CDR3 reads TGTGCCAGCAGTTTATCACAGGTTGGGCACTATGGCTACACCTTC.

The chain carries TRBV7-9 and TRBJ2-5, with 9 bases identical to TRBD2. Germline CDR1 is SEHNR and CDR2 is FQNEAQ (reference sequence). This CDR3 spans 16 amino acids. V was clipped by 2 bases and J by 5 bases; unmatched bases: 9. This CDR3 is CASSLMSSGIGETQYF. In DNA form, the CDR3 reads TGTGCCAGCAGCTTAATGTCTAGCGGGATAGGGGAGACCCAGTACTTC.

This chain links TRBV27 with TRBJ2-1, with 10 positions matching TRBD2. Germline trimming cut 1 base from V and 0 bases from J; bases unmatched to any gene: 6. The CDR3 totals 18 residues. CDR1 and CDR2 (germline): MNHEY, SMNVEV (reference sequence). Here the CDR3 reads CASSLFGAGGSSYNEQFF. DNA for the CDR3: TGTGCCAGCAGTTTATTCGGAGCGGGAGGGAGCTCCTACAATGAGCAGTTCTTC.

Note on this clone: The same CDR3 arises from other DNA sequences in this sample as well. The rearrangement uses TRBV10-3 and TRBJ2-1; D possibly corresponds to TRBD2 (6 bases). This CDR3 spans 15 amino acids. Per germline, CDR1 ENHRY and CDR2 SYGVKD. Trimming took 3 bases from V and 4 from J, leaving 13 bases between them. The CDR3 DNA follows: TGTGCCATCAGTGATGCGGGAACAGGTTACAATGAGCAGTTCTTC. Translation: CAISDAGTGYNEQFF.

The chain joins TRBV6-6 to TRBJ2-7, with 10 bases that match TRBD1. The V gene's germline CDR1 is MNHNY and CDR2 SVGAGI (reference sequence). V lost 6 bases to trimming and J lost 6 bases; unmatched junction nucleotides: 11. The CDR3 extends over 15 amino acids. CDR3 residues: CASRGPGTGVREQYF. The DNA for the CDR3 is TGTGCCAGCAGGGGACCCGGGACAGGGGTGCGCGAGCAGTACTTC.